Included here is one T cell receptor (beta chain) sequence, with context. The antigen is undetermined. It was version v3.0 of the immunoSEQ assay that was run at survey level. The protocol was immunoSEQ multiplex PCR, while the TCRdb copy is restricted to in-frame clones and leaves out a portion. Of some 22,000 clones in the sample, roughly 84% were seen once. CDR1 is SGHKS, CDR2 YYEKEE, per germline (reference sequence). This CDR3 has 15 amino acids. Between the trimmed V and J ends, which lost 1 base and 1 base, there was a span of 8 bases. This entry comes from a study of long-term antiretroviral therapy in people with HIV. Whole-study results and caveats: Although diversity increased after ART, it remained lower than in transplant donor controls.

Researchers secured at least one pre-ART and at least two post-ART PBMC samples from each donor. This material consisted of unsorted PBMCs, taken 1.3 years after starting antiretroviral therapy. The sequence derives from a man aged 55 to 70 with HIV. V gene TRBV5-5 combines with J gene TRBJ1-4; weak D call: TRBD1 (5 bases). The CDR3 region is CASSLWGETNEKLFF. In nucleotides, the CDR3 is TGTGCCAGCAGCTTGTGGGGGGAAACTAATGAAAAACTGTTTTTT.